This TCR beta chain was sequenced for a study of T cell responses to AZD1222 COVID-19 vaccine. Assay: immunoSEQ multiplex PCR; the TCRdb copy retains only in-frame clones and omits some. The sample shows over 120,000 clones, 85% to 95% of them seen only once. The CDR3 runs 14 residues. V dropped 2 bases and J dropped 2 bases, with 6 bases sitting between them. Germline CDR1 is MDHEN and CDR2 is SYDVKM. The specimen comprised peripheral blood, sampled on day 0 of AZD1222 vaccination. This clonotype was obtained from an adult in good health. The genes are TRBV28 and TRBJ1-4; the D gene is possibly TRBD1 (5 bases). The CDR3 spells CASSLGGTNEKLFF. The CDR3 DNA reads TGTGCCAGCAGTTTAGGGGGGACTAATGAAAAACTGTTTTTT.